This T cell receptor (beta chain) was found in a study of T cell clones after liver transplantation (dated by TCRdb to the late 2010s). Context from the whole study: Samples were obtained from ITN030ST, a randomized trial in which withdrawal of immunosuppression was attempted within 2 years of liver transplantation. The subjects received no induction therapy and were kept on standard immunosuppression until randomization at 12-24 months post-transplant. Three of the eight recipients were HCV-positive; the others were transplanted for non-autoimmune, non-viral indications. A cohort of 8 liver transplant recipients was studied, of whom 3 were classified as tolerant and 5 as non-tolerant. Donor-reactive T cell clones were identified by TCRbeta sequencing following a pre-transplant mixed lymphocyte reaction and were subsequently tracked in post-transplant blood. Tolerance was defined as complete withdrawal of immunosuppression for at least one year without a rise in liver enzymes beyond twice the upper limit of normal. Blood samples were collected pre-transplant, then pre-randomization ahead of withdrawal, and finally post-randomization once withdrawal had either been completed or failed. As an antigen-independent comparator for the donor-reactive sequences, third party-reactive TCRbeta sequences from pre-transplant MLRs were identified as well. What the work shows at the level of the full study, not this receptor alone: In 5 of 8 subjects, circulating donor-reactive CD4 TCRbeta sequences decreased significantly after transplant, regardless of tolerance or HCV status. The conclusions were preliminary, being limited by small, heterogeneous patient numbers and by non-standardized post-transplant time points. Because allograft tissue specimens were not available, migration of donor-reactive T cells into the graft, rather than deletion, may have occurred. After accounting for repertoire turnover, donor-reactive detection was significantly reduced in 7 of 8 subjects for CD4 and 8 of 8 for CD8. A greater decline was seen for donor-reactive sequences than for third party-reactive sequences, suggesting partial antigen-specific deletion unrelated to withdrawal success. In a couple of subjects, low numbers of available donor cells limited the measurable donor-reactive repertoire.

Cut back by 2 bases and 6 bases, the V and J ends lie 12 bases apart. Reading the germline V gene (reference sequence) gives CDR1 WNHNN and CDR2 SYGVQD. The CDR3, cysteine through phenylalanine, is 14 amino acids long. Here the CDR3 DNA is all that survives: 42 bases in frame from base 1. Frozen genomic DNA underwent high-throughput TCRbeta CDR3 sequencing by immunoSEQ, including PCR amplification, mapping, bias correction and internal controls. The authors' analysis ran thus. Productive rearrangements were retained, and unique TCRbeta sequences were defined by the CDR3 nucleotide sequence together with the V and J gene. For classification of a sequence as donor-reactive, at least 5-fold expansion in CFSE-low cells relative to unstimulated pre-transplant cells and a frequency of at least 0.01% were required. Minimum frequency thresholds were set for each subject based on the unstimulated sample with the lowest template count, ensuring at least 90% detection power. Jensen-Shannon divergence between the top 1000 TCRbeta sequences after and before transplant was used to measure repertoire turnover. Changes in detection of donor-reactive sequences were assessed with two-sided Fisher's exact tests. TCRdb mirrors the immuneACCESS table, restricted to in-frame sequences. Some clones are absent from its copies; in checked studies, under half trace to an unresolved V gene, and the reason for the others is unknown. That table gives V, J and clone size, and the DNA gave D and trimming. In this sample the table shows tens of thousands of clones, around 80% of which occur a single time. The ten most abundant clones make up about 0.79% of the sample.

Thawed unstimulated PBMCs were stained for CD3, CD4 and CD8 and FACS-sorted into CD3+CD4+ and CD3+CD8+ populations. All 8 studied subjects were randomized to withdrawal of immunosuppression. The Qiagen DNeasy Blood and Tissue Kit was used to isolate genomic DNA. Comment on this clone: The antigen it binds to is not known. Per-base quality was not reported, and no clone a single base away is much larger than it.

Recombination joined TRBV10-1 with TRBJ2-3; TRBD1 is a possible D gene, resting on 5 matching bases. The starting material was CD4+ T cells from blood, obtained 12 months after liver transplant. The sequence was obtained from a human patient who received a liver transplant. After a transplant, the graft donor may have provided part of the T cells. This receptor has the CDR3 CASSEGRVADTQYF. In nucleotides, the sequence is TGCGCCAGCAGTGAGGGCAGGGTCGCGGATACGCAGTATTTT.